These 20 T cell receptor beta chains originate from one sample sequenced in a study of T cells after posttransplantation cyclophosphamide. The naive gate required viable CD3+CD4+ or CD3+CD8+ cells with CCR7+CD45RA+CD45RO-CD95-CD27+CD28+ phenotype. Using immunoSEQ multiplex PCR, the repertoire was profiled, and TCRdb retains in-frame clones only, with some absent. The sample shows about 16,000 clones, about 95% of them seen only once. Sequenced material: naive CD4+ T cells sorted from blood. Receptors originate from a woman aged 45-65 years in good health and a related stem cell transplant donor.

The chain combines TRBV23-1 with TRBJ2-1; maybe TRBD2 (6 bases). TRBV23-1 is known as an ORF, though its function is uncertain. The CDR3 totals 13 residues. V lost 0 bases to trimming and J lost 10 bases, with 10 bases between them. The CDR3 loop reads CASSQSGGEEQFF. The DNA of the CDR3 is TGCGCCAGCAGTCAATCGGGGGGTGAAGAGCAGTTCTTC.

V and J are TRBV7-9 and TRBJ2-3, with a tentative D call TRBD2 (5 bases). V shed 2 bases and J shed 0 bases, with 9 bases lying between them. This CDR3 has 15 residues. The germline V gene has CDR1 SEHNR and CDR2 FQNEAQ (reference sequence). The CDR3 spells CASSLMDFSTDTQYF. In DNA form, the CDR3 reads TGTGCCAGCAGCTTAATGGACTTCAGCACAGATACGCAGTATTTT.

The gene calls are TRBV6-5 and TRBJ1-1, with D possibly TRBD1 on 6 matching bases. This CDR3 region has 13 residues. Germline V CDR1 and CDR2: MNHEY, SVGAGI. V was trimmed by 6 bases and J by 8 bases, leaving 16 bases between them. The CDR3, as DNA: TGTGCCAGCAGAGTGGACAGAGTCGGCGAAGCTTTCTTT. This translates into CASRVDRVGEAFF.

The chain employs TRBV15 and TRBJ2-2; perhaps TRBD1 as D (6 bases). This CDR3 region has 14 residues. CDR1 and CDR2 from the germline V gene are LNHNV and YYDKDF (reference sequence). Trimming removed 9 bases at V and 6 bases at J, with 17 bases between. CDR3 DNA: TGTGCCACTTCAGAGAGGGGGACGGCCGGGGAGCTGTTTTTT. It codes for CATSERGTAGELFF.

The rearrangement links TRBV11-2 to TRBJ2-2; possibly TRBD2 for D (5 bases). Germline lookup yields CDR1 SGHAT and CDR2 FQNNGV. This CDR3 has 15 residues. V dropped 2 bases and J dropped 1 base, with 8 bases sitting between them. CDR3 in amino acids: CASSLSAGNTGELFF. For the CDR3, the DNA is TGTGCCAGCAGCTTATCGGCGGGGAACACCGGGGAGCTGTTTTTT.

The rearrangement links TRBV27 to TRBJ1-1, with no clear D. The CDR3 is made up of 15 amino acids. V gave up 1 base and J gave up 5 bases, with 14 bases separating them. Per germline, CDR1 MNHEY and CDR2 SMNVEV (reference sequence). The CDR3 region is CASSLWGAGETEAFF. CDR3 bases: TGTGCCAGCAGTTTATGGGGAGCTGGAGAGACTGAAGCTTTCTTT.

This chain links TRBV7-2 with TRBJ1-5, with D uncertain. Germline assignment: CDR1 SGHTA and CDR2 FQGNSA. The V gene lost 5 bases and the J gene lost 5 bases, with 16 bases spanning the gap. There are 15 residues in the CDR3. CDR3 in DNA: TGTGCCAGCAGCCGGGTGCGCAGCGGGGATCAGCCCCAGCATTTT. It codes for CASSRVRSGDQPQHF.

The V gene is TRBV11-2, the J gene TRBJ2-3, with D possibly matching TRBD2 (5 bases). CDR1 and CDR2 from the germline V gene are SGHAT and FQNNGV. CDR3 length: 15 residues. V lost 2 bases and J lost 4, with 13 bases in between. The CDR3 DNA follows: TGTGCCAGCAGCTTATTGAGCGGTAGATCAGATACGCAGTATTTT. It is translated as CASSLLSGRSDTQYF.

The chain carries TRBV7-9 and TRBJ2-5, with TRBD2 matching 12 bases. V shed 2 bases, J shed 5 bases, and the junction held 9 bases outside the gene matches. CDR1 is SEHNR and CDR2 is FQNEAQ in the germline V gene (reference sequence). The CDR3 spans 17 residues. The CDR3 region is CASSLRASGRARETQYF. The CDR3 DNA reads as TGTGCCAGCAGCTTACGGGCTAGCGGGAGGGCCAGGGAGACCCAGTACTTC.

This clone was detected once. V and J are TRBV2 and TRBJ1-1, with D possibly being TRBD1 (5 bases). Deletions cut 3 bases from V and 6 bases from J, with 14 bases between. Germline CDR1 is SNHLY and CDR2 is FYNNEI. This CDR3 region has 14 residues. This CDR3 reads CASSEQGRSAEAFF. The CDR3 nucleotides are TGTGCCAGCAGTGAGCAGGGCAGGTCCGCTGAAGCTTTCTTT.

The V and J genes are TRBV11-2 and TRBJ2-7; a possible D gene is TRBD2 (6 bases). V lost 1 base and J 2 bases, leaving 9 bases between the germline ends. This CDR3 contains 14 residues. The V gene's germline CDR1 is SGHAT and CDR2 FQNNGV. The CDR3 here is CASSLAGGAYEQYF. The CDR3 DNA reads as TGTGCCAGCAGCTTAGCGGGCGGGGCCTACGAGCAGTACTTC.

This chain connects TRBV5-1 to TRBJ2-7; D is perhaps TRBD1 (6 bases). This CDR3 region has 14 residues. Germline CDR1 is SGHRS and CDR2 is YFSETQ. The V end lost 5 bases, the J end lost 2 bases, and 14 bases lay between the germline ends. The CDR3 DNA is TGCGCCAGCAGACCGGACAGATCGGCCTACGAGCAGTACTTC. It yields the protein CASRPDRSAYEQYF.

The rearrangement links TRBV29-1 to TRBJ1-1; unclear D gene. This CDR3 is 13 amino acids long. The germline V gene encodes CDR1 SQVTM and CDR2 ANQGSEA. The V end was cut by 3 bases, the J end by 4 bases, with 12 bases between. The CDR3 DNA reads TGCAGCGTTGACAGGATCCGGGGCACTGAAGCTTTCTTT. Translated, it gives CSVDRIRGTEAFF. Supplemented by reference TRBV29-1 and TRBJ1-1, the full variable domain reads SAVISQKPSRDICQRGTSLTIQCQVDSQVTMMFWYRQQPGQSLTLIATANQGSEATYESGFVIDKFPISRPNLTFSTLTVSNMSPEDSSIYLCSVDRIRGTEAFFGQGTRLTVV.

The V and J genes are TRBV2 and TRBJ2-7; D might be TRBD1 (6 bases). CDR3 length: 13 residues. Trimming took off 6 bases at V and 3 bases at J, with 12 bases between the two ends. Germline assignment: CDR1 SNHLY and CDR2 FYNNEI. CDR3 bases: TGTGCCAGCAGCTTTAGGACAGACTACGAGCAGTACTTC. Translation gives CASSFRTDYEQYF.

The CDR3 sequence: CASSVGGSATQYF. Here the CDR3 DNA reads TGTGCCAGCAGCGTAGGGGGCTCCGCCACGCAGTATTTT. The chain has TRBV9 and TRBJ2-3, with D possibly being TRBD1 (5 bases). This CDR3 comprises 13 residues. V lost 0 bases to trimming and J lost 9 bases, with 11 bases between them. CDR1 and CDR2 (germline): SGDLS, YYNGEE.

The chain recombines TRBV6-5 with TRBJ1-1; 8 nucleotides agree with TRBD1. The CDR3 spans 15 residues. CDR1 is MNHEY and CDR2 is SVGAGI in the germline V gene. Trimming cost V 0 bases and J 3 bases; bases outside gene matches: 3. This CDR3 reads CASSYSTGGDTEAFF. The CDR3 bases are TGTGCCAGCAGTTACTCCACAGGGGGAGACACTGAAGCTTTCTTT.

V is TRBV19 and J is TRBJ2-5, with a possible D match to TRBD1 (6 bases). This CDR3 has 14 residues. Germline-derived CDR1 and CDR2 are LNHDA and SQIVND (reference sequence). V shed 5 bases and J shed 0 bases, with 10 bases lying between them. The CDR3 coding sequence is TGTGCCAGTAGTCTGACAGGCGACCAAGAGACCCAGTACTTC. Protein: CASSLTGDQETQYF.

This CDR3 reads CASRSRVYNEQFF. CDR3 nucleotide sequence: TGCGCCAGCAGGAGTCGGGTATACAATGAGCAGTTCTTC. The chain carries TRBV5-1 and TRBJ2-1; D is undetermined. The CDR3 sequence is 13 residues long. Deletions cut 5 bases from V and 4 bases from J, with 10 bases between. Germline V gives CDR1 SGHRS, CDR2 YFSETQ.

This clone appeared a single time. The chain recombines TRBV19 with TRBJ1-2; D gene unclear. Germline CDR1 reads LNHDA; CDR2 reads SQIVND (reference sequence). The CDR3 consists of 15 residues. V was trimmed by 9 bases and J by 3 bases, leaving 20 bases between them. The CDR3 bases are TGTGCCAGCTCCCTTCAGGTTAAAGCGGACTATGGCTACACCTTC. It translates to CASSLQVKADYGYTF.

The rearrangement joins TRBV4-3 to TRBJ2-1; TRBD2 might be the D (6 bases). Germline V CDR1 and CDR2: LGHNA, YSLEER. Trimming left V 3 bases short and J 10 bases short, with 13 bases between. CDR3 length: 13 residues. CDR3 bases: TGCGCCAGCAGCCAGGACTATATGCGGGAGCAGTTCTTC. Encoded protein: CASSQDYMREQFF.